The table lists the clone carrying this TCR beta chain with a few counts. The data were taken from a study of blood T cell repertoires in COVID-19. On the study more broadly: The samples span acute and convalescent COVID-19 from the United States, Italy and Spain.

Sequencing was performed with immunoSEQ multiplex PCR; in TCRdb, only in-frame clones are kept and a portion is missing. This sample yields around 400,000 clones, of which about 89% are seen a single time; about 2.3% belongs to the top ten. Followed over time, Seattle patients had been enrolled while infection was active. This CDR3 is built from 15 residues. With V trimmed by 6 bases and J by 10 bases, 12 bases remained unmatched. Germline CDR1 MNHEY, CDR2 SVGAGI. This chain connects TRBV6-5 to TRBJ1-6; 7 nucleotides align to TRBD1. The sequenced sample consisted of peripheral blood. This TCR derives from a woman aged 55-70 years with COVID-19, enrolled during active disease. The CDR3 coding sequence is TGTGCCAGCAGCCAGACAGGGCAAAGGGAATCACCCCTCCACTTT. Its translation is CASSQTGQRESPLHF.